This record looks at one T cell receptor (beta chain) sequence and its context. The antigen remains undetermined. The sample belongs to a study of a mutant IDH1 vaccine in newly diagnosed glioma. At the level of the study: Of the patients given treatment, around 62% were male and around 40% were female, and a mean age of around 41 years was recorded. Pretreatment consisted of radiotherapy, temozolomide, or both, with most receiving both. Points from the study as a whole: Vaccination induced immune responses in over 85% of patients. Shifts in the top peripheral T cell clonotypes seemed unrelated to pseudoprogression.

Using immunoSEQ multiplex PCR, the repertoire was profiled, and TCRdb retains in-frame clones only, with some absent. The sample carries some 38,000 clones, about 80% recorded once. The CDR3 runs to 15 residues. V was shortened by 3 bases and J by 4 bases, with 12 bases between the two germline ends. CDR1 is SGHAT and CDR2 is FQNNGV in the germline V gene. Time point given: week 5, during vaccination. It was 300 ug of mutant IDH1 20-mer peptide that made up each vaccine dose, given with topical imiquimod. The clonotype originates from a man in his forties or fifties with glioma. This specimen consisted of PBMCs, obtained from a glioma patient whose treatment included an IDH1 peptide vaccine. The J gene is TRBJ2-2, the V gene TRBV11-2, with TRBD2 as a possible D gene (6 bases). DNA of the CDR3: TGTGCCAGCAGCTTGTCTGGGGGGATCACCGGGGAGCTGTTTTTT. Translated, it gives CASSLSGGITGELFF.